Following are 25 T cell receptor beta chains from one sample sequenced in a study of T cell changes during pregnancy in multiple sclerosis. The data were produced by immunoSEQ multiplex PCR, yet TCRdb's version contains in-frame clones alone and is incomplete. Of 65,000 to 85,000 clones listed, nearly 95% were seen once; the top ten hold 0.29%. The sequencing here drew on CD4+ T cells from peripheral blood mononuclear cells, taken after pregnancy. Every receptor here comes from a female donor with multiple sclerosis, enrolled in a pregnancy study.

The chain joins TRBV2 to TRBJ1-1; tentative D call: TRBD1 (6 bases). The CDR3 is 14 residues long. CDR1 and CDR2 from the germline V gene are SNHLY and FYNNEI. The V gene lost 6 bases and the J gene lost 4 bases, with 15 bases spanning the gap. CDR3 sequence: CASRERQGLTEAFF. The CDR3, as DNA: TGTGCCAGCAGGGAAAGGCAGGGGCTCACTGAAGCTTTCTTT.

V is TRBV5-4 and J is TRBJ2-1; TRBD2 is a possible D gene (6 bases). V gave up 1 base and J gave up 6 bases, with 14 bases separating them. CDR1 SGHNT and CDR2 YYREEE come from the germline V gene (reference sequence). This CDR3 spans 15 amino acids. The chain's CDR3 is CASSLMGGRSNEQFF. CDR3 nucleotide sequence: TGTGCCAGCAGCTTGATGGGGGGTCGATCCAATGAGCAGTTCTTC.

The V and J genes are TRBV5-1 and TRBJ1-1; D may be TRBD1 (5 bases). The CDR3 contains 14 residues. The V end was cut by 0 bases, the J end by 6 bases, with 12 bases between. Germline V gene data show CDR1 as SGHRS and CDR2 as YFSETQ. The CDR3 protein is CASSLAGGRAEAFF. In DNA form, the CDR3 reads TGCGCCAGCAGCTTGGCCGGGGGGAGAGCTGAAGCTTTCTTT.

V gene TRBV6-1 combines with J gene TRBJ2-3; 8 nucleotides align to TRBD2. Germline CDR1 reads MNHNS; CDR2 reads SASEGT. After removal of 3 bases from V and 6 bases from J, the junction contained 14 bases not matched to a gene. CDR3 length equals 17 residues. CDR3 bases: TGTGCCAGCAGTGACCCCTCGGGGGGGGGCCTCCAGGATACGCAGTATTTT. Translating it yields CASSDPSGGGLQDTQYF.

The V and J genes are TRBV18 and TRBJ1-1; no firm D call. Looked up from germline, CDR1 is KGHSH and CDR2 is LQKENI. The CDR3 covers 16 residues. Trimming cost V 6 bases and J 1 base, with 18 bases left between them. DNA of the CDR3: TGTGCCAGCTCTCCTCTTCTCGAGCGGAAGAACACTGAAGCTTTCTTT. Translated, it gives CASSPLLERKNTEAFF.

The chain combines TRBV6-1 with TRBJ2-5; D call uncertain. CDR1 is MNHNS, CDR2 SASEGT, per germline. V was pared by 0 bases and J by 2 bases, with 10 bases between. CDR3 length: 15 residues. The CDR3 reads CASSEAGIPQETQYF. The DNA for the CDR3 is TGTGCCAGCAGTGAAGCCGGTATTCCACAAGAGACCCAGTACTTC.

The CDR3, as DNA: TGTGCCAGCAGCCCTCTAGTGGCTAGCGGGCACAATGAGCAGTTCTTC. Its translation is CASSPLVASGHNEQFF. V usage is TRBV4-2 and J usage is TRBJ2-1; TRBD2 matches at 8 bases. The CDR3 length is 16 residues. J lost 5 bases, V lost 4 bases, and 10 bases had no gene match. From germline, CDR1 is LGHNA and CDR2 YNFKEQ.

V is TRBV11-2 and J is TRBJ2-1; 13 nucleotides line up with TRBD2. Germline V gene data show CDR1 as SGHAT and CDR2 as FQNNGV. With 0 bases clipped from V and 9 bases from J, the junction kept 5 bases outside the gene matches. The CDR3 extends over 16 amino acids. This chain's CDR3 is CASSLDLTSGRLEQFF. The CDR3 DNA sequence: TGTGCCAGCAGCTTAGATTTGACTAGCGGGAGGCTTGAGCAGTTCTTC. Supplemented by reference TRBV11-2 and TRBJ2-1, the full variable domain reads EAGVAQSPRYKIIEKRQSVAFWCNPISGHATLYWYQQILGQGPKLLIQFQNNGVVDDSQLPKDRFSAERLKGVDSTLKIQPAKLEDSAVYLCASSLDLTSGRLEQFFGPGTRLTVL.

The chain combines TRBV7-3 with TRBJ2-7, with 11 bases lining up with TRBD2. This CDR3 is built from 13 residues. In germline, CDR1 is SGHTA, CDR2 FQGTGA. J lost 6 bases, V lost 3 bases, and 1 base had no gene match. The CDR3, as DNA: TGTGCCAGCAGCTTGACTAGCGGGACCGAGCAGTACTTC. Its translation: CASSLTSGTEQYF.

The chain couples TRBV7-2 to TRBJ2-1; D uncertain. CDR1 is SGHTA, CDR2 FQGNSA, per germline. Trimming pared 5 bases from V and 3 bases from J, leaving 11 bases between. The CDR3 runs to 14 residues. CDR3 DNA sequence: TGTGCCAGCAGCCCGTCCCGGGTCTACAATGAGCAGTTCTTC. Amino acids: CASSPSRVYNEQFF. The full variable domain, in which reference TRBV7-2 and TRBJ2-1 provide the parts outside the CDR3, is GAGVSQSPSNKVTEKGKDVELRCDPISGHTALYWYRQSLGQGLEFLIYFQGNSAPDKSGLPSDRFSAERTGGSVSTLTIQRTQQEDSAVYLCASSPSRVYNEQFFGPGTRLTVL.

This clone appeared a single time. The DNA of the CDR3 is TGTGCCAGCAGGACTAGCGGGAATAACTACGAGCAGTACTTC. Its protein is CASRTSGNNYEQYF. This chain joins TRBV28 and TRBJ2-7; 11 bases are shared with TRBD2. After removal of 6 bases from V and 3 bases from J, the junction contained 4 bases not matched to a gene. Germline V gene sequence: CDR1 MDHEN, CDR2 SYDVKM. This CDR3 spans 14 amino acids. The whole variable domain, remainder taken from reference TRBV28 and TRBJ2-7, is DVKVTQSSRYLVKRTGEKVFLECVQDMDHENMFWYRQDPGLGLRLIYFSYDVKMKEKGDIPEGYSVSREKKERFSLILESASTNQTSMYLCASRTSGNNYEQYFGPGTRLTVT.

CDR3 nucleotides: TGTGCCAGCAGTTTATCCACTACTTTAGCCAAAAACATTCAGTACTTC. It translates to CASSLSTTLAKNIQYF. The chain recombines TRBV27 with TRBJ2-4, with no clear D. V was shortened by 0 bases and J by 0 bases, with 9 bases between the two germline ends. The CDR3 length is 16 residues. Germline lookup yields CDR1 MNHEY and CDR2 SMNVEV (reference sequence).

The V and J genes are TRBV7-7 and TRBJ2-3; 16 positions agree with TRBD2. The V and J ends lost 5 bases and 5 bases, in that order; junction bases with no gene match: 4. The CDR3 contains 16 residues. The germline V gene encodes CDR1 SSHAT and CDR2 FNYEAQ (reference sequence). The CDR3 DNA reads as TGTGCCAGCAGCCCGGGACTAGCGGGGGGGGTAGATACGCAGTATTTT. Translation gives CASSPGLAGGVDTQYF.

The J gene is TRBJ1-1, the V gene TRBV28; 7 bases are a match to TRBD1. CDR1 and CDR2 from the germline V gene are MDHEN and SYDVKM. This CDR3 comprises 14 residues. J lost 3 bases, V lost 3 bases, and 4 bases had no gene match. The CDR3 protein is CASSLWQGDTEAFF. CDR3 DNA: TGTGCCAGCAGTTTGTGGCAGGGGGACACTGAAGCTTTCTTT.

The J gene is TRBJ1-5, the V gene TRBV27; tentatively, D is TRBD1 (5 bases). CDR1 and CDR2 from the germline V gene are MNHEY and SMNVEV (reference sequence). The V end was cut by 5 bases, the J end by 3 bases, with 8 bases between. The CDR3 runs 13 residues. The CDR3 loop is CASSQGFNQPQHF. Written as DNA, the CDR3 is TGTGCCAGCAGTCAGGGATTCAATCAGCCCCAGCATTTT.

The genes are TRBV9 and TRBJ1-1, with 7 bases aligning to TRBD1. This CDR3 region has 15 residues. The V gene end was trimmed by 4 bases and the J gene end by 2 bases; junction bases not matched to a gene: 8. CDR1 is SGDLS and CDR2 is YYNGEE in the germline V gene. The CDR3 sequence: CASSPTGVRNTEAFF. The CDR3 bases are TGTGCCAGCAGCCCTACAGGGGTACGCAACACTGAAGCTTTCTTT.

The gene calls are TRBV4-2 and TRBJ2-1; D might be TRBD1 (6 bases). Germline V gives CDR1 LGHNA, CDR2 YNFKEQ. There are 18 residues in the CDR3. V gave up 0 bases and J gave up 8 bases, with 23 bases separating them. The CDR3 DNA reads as TGTGCCAGCAGCCAAGACCCCAAGGGGACCCAGGGGCACGATGAGCAGTTCTTC. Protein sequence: CASSQDPKGTQGHDEQFF.

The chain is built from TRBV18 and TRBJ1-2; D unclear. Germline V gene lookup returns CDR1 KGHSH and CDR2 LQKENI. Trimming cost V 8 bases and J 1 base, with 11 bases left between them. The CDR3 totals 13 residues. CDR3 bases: TGTGCCAGCAAACCGACAAGTAACTATGGCTACACCTTC. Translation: CASKPTSNYGYTF.

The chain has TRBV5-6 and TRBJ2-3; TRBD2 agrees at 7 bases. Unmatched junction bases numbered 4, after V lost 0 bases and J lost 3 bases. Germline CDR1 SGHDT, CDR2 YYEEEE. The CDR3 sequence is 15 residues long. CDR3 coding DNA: TGTGCCAGCAGCTTGGGCGGGAGTGGGACAGATACGCAGTATTTT. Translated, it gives CASSLGGSGTDTQYF.

CDR3 loop: CASRGDRGSSTDTQYF. The CDR3 bases are TGTGCCAGCAGGGGGGACAGGGGATCTAGCACAGATACGCAGTATTTT. V and J are TRBV2 and TRBJ2-3; 10 nucleotides agree with TRBD1. Germline trimming cut 6 bases from V and 0 bases from J; bases unmatched to any gene: 6. Germline-derived CDR1 and CDR2 are SNHLY and FYNNEI. The CDR3 spans 16 residues.

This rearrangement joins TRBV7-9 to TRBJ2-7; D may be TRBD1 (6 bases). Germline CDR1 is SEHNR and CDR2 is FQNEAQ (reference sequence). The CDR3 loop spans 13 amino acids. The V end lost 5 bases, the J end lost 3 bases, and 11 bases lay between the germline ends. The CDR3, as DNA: TGTGCCAGCAGCCGGACAGAAATCTACGAGCAGTACTTC. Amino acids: CASSRTEIYEQYF.

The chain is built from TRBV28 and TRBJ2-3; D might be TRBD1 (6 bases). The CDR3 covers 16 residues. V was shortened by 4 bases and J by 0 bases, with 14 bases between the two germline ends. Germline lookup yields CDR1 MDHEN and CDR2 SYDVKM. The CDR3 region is CASSSRTGISTDTQYF. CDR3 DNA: TGTGCCAGCAGTTCCCGTACAGGGATAAGCACAGATACGCAGTATTTT.

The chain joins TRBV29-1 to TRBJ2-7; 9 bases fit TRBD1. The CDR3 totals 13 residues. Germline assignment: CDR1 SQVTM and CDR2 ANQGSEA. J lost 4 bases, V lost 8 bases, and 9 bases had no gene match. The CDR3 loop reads CSISGTGNYEQYF. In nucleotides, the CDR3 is TGCAGCATATCCGGGACAGGGAATTACGAGCAGTACTTC.

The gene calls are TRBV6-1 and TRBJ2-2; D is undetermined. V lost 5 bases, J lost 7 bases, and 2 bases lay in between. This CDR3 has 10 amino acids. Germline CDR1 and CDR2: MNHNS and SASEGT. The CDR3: CASSRGELFF. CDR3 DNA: TGTGCCAGCAGTCGCGGGGAGCTGTTTTTT.

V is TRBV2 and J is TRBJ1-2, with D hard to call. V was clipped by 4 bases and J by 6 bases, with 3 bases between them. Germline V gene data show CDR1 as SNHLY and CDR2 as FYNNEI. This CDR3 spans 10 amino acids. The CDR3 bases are TGTGCCAGCAGTGCCAATGGCTACACCTTC. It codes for CASSANGYTF. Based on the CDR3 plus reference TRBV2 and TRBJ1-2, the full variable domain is EPEVTQTPSHQVTQMGQEVILRCVPISNHLYFYWYRQILGQKVEFLVSFYNNEISEKSEIFDDQFSVERPDGSNFTLKIRSTKLEDSAMYFCASSANGYTFGSGTRLTVV.